Included here is one T cell receptor beta chain sequence, with context. Its antigen is unknown. This sample stems from a study of chemoradiotherapy in HPV16-positive cancers. Regarding the study as a whole: During treatment, candidate HPV-specific clones and E7-related motifs expanded in tumor.

Trimming left V 0 bases short and J 6 bases short, with 12 bases between. The CDR3 length is 15 residues. The germline CDR1 and CDR2 sequences are SGHAT and FQNNGV. Assay: immunoSEQ multiplex PCR; the TCRdb copy retains only in-frame clones and omits some. The sample has 2,500 to 3,000 clones, over 75% seen once; the top ten hold roughly 10%. Sequences were derived from tumor tissue, sampled from a patient who underwent chemoradiotherapy. The receptor's source is a human donor with HPV-associated anogenital cancer. The J gene is TRBJ1-5, the V gene TRBV11-2, with D unclear. CDR3 nucleotide sequence: TGTGCCAGCAGCTTAGAACCGGGCGTCGGTCAGCCCCAGCATTTT. Translated: CASSLEPGVGQPQHF.